The source of this T cell receptor beta chain is a study of read filtering for tumor transcriptome and immune sequencing. This clonotype was recorded at least ten times. Germline CDR1 reads SGDLS; CDR2 reads YYNGEE. J was trimmed by 2 bases and V by 2 bases; bases with no gene match: 5. CDR3 length equals 16 residues. This library used about 400 ng RNA and molecular barcoded adaptors spanning alpha/delta and beta/gamma chains. TCRdb reanalysed the reads using MiXCR and keeps one entry per CDR3 protein. Here the sample spans around 58,000 distinct CDR3 sequences, approximately 15% being singletons. This chain joins TRBV9 and TRBJ2-1; TRBD2 matches 9 bases. The TCR comes from a donor over 35 with multiple myeloma. The sequencing sample was made of a population of CD138-negative cells sorted from bone marrow. The CDR3 is CASSVGGRGPYNEQFF. The CDR3 nucleotides are TGTGCCAGCAGCGTGGGCGGGAGGGGACCCTACAATGAGCAGTTCTTC.